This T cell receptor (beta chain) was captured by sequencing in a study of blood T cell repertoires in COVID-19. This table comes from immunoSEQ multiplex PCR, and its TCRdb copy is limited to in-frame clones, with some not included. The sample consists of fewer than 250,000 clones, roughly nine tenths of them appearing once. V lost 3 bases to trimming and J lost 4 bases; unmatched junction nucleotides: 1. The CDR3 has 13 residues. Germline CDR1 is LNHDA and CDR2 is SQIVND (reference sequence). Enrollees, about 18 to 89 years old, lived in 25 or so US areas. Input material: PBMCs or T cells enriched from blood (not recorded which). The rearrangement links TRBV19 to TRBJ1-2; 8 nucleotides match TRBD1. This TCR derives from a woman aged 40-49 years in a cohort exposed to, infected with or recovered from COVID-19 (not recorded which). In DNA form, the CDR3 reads TGTGCCAGTAGTATCGGGACAGGCTATGGCTACACCTTC. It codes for CASSIGTGYGYTF. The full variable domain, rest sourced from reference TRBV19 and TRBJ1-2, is DGGITQSPKYLFRKEGQNVTLSCEQNLNHDAMYWYRQDPGQGLRLIYYSQIVNDFQKGDIAEGYSVSREKKESFPLTVTSAQKNPTAFYLCASSIGTGYGYTFGSGTRLTVV.